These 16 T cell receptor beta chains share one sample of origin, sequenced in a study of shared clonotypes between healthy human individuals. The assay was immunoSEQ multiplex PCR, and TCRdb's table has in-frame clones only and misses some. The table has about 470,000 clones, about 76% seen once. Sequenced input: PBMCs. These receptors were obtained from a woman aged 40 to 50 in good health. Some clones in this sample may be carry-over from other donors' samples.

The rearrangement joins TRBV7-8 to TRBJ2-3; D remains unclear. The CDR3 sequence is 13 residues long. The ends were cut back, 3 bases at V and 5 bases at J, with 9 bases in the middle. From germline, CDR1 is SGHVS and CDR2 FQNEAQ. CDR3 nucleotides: TGTGCCAGCAGCTTCAGAGTTGGAGATACGCAGTATTTT. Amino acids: CASSFRVGDTQYF.

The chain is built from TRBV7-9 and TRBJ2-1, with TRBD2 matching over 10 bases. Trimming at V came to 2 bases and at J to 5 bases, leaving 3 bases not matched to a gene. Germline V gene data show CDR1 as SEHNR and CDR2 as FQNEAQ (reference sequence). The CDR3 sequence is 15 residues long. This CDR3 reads CASSLTSGENNEQFF. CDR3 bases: TGTGCCAGCAGCTTAACTAGCGGGGAAAACAATGAGCAGTTCTTC.

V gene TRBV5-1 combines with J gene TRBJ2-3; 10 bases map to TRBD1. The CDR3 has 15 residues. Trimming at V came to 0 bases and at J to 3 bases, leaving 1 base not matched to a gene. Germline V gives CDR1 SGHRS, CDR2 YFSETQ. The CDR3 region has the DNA TGCGCCAGCAGCTTGGGACAGGGGGCGACAGATACGCAGTATTTT. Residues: CASSLGQGATDTQYF. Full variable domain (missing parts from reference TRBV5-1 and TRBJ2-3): KAGVTQTPRYLIKTRGQQVTLSCSPISGHRSVSWYQQTPGQGLQFLFEYFSETQRNKGNFPGRFSGRQFSNSRSEMNVSTLELGDSALYLCASSLGQGATDTQYFGPGTRLTVL.

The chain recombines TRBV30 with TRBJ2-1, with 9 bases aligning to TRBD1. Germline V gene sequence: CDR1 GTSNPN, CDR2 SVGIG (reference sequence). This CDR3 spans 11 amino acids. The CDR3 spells CGTGVYNEQFF. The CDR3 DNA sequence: TGTGGGACAGGGGTATACAATGAGCAGTTCTTC. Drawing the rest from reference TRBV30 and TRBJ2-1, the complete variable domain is SQTIHQWPATLVQPVGSPLSLECTVEGTSNPNLYWYRQAAGRGLQLLFYSVGIGQISSEVPQNLSASRPQDRQFILSSKKLLLSDSGFYLCGTGVYNEQFFGPGTRLTVL.

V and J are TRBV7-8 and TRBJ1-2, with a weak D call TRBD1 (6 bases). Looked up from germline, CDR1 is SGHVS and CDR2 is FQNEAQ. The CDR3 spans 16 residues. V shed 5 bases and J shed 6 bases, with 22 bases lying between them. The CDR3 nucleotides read TGTGCCAGCAGCAATACCCGGGGTCCAGGGGCCCATGGCTACACCTTC. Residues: CASSNTRGPGAHGYTF.

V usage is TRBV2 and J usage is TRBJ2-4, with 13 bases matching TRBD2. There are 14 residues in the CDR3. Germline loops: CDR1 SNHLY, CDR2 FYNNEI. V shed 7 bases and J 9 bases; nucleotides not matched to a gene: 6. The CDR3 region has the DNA TGTGCCAGCAACAAACTAGCGGGAGGGGGCATTCAGTACTTC. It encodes CASNKLAGGGIQYF.

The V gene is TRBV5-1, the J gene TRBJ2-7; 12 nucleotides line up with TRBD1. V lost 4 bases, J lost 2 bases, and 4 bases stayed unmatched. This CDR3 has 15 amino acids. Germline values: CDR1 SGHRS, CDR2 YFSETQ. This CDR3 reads CASSPGTGGAYEQYF. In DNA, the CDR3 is TGCGCCAGCAGCCCGGGGACAGGGGGCGCCTACGAGCAGTACTTC.

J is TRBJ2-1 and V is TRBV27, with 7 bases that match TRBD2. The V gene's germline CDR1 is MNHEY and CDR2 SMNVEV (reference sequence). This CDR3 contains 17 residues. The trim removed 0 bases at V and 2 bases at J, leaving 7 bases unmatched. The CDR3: CASSLSGTTGAYNEQFF. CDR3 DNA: TGTGCCAGCAGTTTATCCGGGACTACTGGGGCCTACAATGAGCAGTTCTTC.

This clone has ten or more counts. The CDR3 region is CASSFRGLGGELFF. In nucleotides, the CDR3 is TGTGCCAGCAGCTTCAGGGGCCTCGGAGGGGAGCTGTTTTTT. The rearrangement uses TRBV11-2 and TRBJ2-2, with D tentatively TRBD1 (6 bases). The CDR3 is 14 amino acids. With 3 bases removed from V and 8 bases from J, the gap between germline ends came to 13 bases. The V gene's germline CDR1 is SGHAT and CDR2 FQNNGV.

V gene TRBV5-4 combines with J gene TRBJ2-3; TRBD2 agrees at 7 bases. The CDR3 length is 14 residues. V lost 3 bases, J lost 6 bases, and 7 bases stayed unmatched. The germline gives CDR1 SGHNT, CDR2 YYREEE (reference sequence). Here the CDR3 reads CASSSSGAGDTQYF. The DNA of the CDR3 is TGTGCCAGCAGCTCAAGCGGGGCGGGGGATACGCAGTATTTT.

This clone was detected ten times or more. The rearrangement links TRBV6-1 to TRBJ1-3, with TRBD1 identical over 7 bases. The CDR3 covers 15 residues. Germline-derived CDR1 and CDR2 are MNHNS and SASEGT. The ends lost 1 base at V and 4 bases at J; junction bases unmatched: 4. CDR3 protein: CASSEVGGSGNTIYF. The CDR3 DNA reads TGTGCCAGCAGTGAAGTAGGGGGCTCCGGAAACACCATATATTTT.

CDR3 residues: CASSHAQGAAKNIQYF. In DNA, the CDR3 is TGTGCCAGCAGCCACGCTCAAGGGGCAGCCAAAAACATTCAGTACTTC. The J gene is TRBJ2-4, the V gene TRBV4-2, with D tentatively TRBD1 (5 bases). The length of the CDR3 is 16 residues. The V end lost 3 bases, the J end lost 0 bases, and 12 bases lay between the germline ends. CDR1 and CDR2 (germline): LGHNA, YNFKEQ.

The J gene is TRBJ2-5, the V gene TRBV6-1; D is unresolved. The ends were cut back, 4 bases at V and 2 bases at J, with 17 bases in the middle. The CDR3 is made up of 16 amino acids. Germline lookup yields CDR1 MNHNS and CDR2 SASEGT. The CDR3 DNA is TGTGCCAGCAGTGTATCCCCGGGTGGAGCTCAAGAGACCCAGTACTTC. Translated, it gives CASSVSPGGAQETQYF.

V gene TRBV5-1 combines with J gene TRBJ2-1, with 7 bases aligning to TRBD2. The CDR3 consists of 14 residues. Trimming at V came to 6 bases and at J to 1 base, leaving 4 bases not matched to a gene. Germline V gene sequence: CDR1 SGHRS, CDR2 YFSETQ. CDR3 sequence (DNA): TGCGCCAGCAAAGGGGACTATTCCTACAATGAGCAGTTCTTC. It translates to CASKGDYSYNEQFF.

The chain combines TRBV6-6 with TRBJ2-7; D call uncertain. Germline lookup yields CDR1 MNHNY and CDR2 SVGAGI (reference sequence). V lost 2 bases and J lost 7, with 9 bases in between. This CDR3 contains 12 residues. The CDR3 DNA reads TGTGCCAGCAGTTACGCCCGTTTAGAGCAGTACTTC. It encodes CASSYARLEQYF.

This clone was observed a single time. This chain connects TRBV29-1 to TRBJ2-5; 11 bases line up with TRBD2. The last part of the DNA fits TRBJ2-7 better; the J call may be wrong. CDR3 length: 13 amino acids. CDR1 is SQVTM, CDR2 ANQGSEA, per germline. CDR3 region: CSVGTSGPYEQYF. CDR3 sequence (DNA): TGCAGCGTGGGGACTAGCGGACCCTACGAGCAGTACTTC.